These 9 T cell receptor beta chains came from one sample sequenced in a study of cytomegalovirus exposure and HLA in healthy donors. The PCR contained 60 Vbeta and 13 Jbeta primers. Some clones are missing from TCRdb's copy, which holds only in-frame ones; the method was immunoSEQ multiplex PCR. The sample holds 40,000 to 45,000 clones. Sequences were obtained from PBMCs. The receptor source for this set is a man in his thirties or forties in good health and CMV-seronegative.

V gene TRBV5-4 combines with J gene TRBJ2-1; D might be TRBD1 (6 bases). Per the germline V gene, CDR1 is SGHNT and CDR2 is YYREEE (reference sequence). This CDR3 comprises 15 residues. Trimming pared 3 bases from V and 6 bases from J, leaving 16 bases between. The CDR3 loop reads CASSYGADSSNEQFF. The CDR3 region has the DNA TGTGCCAGCAGCTACGGTGCGGACAGCTCCAATGAGCAGTTCTTC.

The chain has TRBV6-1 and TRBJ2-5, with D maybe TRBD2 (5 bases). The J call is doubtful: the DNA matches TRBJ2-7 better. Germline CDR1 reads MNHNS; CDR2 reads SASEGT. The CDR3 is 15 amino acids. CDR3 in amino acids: CASSAGIARSYEQYF. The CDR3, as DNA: TGTGCCAGCAGTGCCGGGATCGCCCGATCCTACGAGCAGTACTTC.

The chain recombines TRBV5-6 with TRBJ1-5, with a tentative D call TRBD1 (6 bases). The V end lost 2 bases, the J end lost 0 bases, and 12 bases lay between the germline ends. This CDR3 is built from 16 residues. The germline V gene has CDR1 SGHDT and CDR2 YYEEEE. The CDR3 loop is CASSFRGTTSNQPQHF. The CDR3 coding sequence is TGTGCCAGCAGCTTTAGAGGGACAACTAGCAATCAGCCCCAGCATTTT.

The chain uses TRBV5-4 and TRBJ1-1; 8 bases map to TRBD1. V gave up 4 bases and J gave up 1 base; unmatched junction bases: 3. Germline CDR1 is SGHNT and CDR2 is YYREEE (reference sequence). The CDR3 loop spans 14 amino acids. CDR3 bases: TGTGCCAGCAGCCACGACAGGGGGAACACTGAAGCTTTCTTT. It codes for CASSHDRGNTEAFF.

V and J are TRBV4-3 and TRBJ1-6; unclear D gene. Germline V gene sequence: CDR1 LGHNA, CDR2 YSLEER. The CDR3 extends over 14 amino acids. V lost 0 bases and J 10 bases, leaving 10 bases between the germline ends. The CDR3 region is CASSQDSPRSPLHF. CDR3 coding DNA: TGCGCCAGCAGCCAAGATTCGCCGCGGTCACCCCTCCACTTT.

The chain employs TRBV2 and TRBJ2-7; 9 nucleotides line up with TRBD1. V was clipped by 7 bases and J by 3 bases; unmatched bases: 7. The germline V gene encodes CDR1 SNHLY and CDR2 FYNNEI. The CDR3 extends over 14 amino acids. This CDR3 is CASITGTGSYEQYF. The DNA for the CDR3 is TGTGCCAGCATTACCGGGACAGGGAGCTACGAGCAGTACTTC.

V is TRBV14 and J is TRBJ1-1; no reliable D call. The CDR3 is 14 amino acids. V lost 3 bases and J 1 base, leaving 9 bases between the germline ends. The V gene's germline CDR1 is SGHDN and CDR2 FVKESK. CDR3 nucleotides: TGTGCCAGCAGCCACCTAAGAGCGAACACTGAAGCTTTCTTT. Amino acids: CASSHLRANTEAFF.

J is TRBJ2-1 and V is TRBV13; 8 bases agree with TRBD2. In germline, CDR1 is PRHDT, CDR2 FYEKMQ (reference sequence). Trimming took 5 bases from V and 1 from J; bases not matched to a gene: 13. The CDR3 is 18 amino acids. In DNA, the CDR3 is TGTGCCAGCAGCCCCCCTTTCGGGGGGGGCAGATCCTACAATGAGCAGTTCTTC. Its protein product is CASSPPFGGGRSYNEQFF.

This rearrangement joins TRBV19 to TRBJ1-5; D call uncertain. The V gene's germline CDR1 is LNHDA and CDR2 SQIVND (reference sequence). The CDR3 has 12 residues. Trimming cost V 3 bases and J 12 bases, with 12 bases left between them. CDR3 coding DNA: TGTGCCAGTAGTATGGGCGTAAATCTCCAGCATTTT. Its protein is CASSMGVNLQHF.